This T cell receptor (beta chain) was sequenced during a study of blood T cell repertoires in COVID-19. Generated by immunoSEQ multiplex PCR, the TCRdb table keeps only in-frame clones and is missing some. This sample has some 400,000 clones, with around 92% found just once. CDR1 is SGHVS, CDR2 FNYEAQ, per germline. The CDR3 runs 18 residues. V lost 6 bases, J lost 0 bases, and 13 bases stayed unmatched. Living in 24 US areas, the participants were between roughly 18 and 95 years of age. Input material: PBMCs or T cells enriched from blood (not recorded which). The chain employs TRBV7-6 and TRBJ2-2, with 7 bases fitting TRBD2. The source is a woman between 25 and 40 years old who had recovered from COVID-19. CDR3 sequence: CASSPTGTSASNTGELFF. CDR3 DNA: TGTGCCAGCAGTCCCACCGGCACTAGCGCCTCGAACACCGGGGAGCTGTTTTTT.